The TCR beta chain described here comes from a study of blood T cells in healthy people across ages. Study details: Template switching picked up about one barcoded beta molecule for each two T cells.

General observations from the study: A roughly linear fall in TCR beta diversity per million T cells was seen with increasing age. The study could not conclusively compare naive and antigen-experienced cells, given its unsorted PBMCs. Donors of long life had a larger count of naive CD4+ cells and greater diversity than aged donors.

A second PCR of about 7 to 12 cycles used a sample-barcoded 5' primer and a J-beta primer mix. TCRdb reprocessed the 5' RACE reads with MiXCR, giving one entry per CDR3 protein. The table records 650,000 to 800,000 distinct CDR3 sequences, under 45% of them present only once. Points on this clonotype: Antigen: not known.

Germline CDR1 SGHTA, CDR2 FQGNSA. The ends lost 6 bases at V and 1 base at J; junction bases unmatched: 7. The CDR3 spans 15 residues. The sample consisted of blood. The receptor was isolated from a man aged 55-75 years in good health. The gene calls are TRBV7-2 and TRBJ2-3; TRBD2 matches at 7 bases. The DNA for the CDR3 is TGTGCCAGCAGGCAAGCTACTAGCGGCACAGATACGCAGTATTTT. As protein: CASRQATSGTDTQYF.